This entry is about one T cell receptor (beta chain). The length of the CDR3 is 15 residues. Germline V lookup: CDR1 LNHDA, CDR2 SQIVND (reference sequence). J lost 11 bases, V lost 6 bases, and 10 bases had no gene match. The source of the sample is a study of graft-versus-host responses after intestinal transplantation. Whole-study context: Every recipient had anti-thymocyte globulin induction and 2 to 4 years of tacrolimus plus steroids. Study-level results: Early post-transplant falls in HvG clones accompanied the peak levels of circulating GvH clones. Ileal or blood samples showed some GvH clones first, and such clones were also found in recipient marrow.

Method: immunoSEQ multiplex PCR; TCRdb's copy keeps in-frame clones and lacks some. The profile shows approximately 9,800 clones, just over 30% of them singletons. Plated together were around 200,000 CFSE-labeled responder cells and around 200,000 irradiated, violet-dye-labeled stimulator cells. The source is a human patient who was an organ donor for intestinal transplantation. The chain joins TRBV19 to TRBJ1-4; 12 bases map to TRBD1. The material sequenced was alloreactive CD4+ T cells from a mixed lymphocyte reaction culture, taken before transplantation. The subset: CFSE-low proliferating T cells sorted from approximately 6-day pre-transplant mixed lymphocyte reaction (GvH or HvG direction). Here the CDR3 reads CASSISGTGGEKLFF. In DNA form, the CDR3 reads TGTGCCAGTAGCATATCGGGGACAGGGGGCGAGAAACTGTTTTTT.